The entry that follows covers one T cell receptor (beta chain) sequence. What it binds is not known. The record originates from a study of cytomegalovirus exposure and HLA in healthy donors. Study-level background: There were 350 to 400 genotyped donors. Of these, about 81% fell in the genetic ancestry cluster associated with self-reported Caucasian donors.

Trimming removed 6 bases at V and 4 bases at J, with 19 bases between. The CDR3 length is 15 residues. Germline V CDR1 and CDR2: MNHEY, SVGAGI. Findings and limits, study-wide: In a later analysis, V- and J-gene trimming of beta chains associated with a DCLRE1C missense variant, replicated independently. The authors reported that TCR beta sequences could predict HLA-A and HLA-B alleles. These predictions were accurate for most subjects in the first cohort.

The PCR had 60 Vbeta and 13 Jbeta primers. The table came from immunoSEQ multiplex PCR; TCRdb's copy has only in-frame clones and leaves some out. The data hold under 200,000 clones, with around 86% observed a single time. The sequence derives from a male donor in good health and CMV-seronegative. Material for sequencing was PBMCs. This chain joins TRBV6-5 and TRBJ2-7, with unresolved D. CDR3 coding DNA: TGTGCCAGCAGGCCACCCGGAGTTCAAGATTACGAGCAGTACTTC. Its translation is CASRPPGVQDYEQYF.